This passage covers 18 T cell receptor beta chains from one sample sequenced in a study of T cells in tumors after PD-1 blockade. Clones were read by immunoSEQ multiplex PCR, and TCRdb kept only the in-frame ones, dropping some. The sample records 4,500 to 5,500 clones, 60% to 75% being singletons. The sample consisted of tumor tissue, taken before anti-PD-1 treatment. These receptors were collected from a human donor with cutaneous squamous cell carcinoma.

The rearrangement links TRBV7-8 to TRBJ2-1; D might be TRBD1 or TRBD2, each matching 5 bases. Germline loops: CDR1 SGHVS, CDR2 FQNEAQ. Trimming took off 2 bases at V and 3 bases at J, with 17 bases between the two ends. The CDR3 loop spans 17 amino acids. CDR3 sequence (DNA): TGTGCCAGCAGCTTAAGGGGAGTAATGAGCGACTACAATGAGCAGTTCTTC. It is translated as CASSLRGVMSDYNEQFF. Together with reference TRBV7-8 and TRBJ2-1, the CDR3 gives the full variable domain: GAGVSQSPRYKVAKRGQDVALRCDPISGHVSLFWYQQALGQGPEFLTYFQNEAQLDKSGLPSDRFFAERPEGSVSTLKIQRTQQEDSAVYLCASSLRGVMSDYNEQFFGPGTRLTVL.

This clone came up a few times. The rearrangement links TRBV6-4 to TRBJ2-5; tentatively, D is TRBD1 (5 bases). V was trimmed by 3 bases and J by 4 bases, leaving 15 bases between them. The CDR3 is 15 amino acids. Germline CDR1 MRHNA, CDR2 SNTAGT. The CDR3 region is CASSEGAGRGETQYF. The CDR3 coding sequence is TGTGCCAGCAGTGAAGGGGCAGGCAGAGGAGAGACCCAGTACTTC.

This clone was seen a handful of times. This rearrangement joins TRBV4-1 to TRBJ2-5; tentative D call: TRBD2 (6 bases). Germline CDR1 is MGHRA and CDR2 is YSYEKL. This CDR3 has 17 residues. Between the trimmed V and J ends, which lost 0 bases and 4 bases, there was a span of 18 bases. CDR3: CASSQDSGGVRGETQYF. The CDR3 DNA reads TGCGCCAGCAGCCAAGATAGTGGAGGGGTAAGGGGAGAGACCCAGTACTTC.

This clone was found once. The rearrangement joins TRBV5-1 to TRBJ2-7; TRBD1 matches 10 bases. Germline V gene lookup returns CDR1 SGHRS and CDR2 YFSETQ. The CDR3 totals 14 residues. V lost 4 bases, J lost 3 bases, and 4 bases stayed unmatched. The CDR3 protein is CASSRGQGIYEQYF. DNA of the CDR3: TGCGCCAGCAGCAGGGGACAGGGGATCTACGAGCAGTACTTC.

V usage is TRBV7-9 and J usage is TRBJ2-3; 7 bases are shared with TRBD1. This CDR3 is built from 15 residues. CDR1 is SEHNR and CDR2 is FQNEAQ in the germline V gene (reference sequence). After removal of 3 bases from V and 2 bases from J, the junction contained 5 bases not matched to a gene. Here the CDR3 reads CASSFRQGPTDTQYF. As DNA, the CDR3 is TGTGCCAGCAGCTTTAGACAGGGCCCCACAGATACGCAGTATTTT.

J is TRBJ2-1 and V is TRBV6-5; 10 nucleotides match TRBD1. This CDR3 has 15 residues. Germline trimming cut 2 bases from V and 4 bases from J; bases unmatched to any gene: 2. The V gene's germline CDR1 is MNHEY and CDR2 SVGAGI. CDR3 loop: CASSYGQGGYNEQFF. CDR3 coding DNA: TGTGCCAGCAGTTACGGACAGGGGGGTTACAATGAGCAGTTCTTC.

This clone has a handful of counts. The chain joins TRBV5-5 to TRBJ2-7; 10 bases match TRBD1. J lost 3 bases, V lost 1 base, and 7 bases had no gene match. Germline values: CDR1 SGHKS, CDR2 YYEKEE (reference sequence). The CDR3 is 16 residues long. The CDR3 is CASSLSGQGGFYEQYF. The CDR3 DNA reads TGTGCCAGCAGCTTGAGTGGACAGGGGGGCTTCTACGAGCAGTACTTC.

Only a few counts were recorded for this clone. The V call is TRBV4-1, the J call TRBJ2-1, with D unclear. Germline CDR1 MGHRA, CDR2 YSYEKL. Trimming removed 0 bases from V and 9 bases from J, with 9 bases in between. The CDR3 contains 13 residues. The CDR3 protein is CASSQEGRFEQFF. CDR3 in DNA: TGCGCCAGCAGCCAAGAAGGTCGTTTTGAGCAGTTCTTC.

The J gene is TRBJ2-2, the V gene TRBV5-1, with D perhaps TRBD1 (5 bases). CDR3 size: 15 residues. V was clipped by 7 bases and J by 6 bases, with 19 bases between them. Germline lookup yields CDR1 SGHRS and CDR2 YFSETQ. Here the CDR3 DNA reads TGCGCCAGCGAAATCGGGCAGGGCCACGCCGGGGAGCTGTTTTTT. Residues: CASEIGQGHAGELFF.

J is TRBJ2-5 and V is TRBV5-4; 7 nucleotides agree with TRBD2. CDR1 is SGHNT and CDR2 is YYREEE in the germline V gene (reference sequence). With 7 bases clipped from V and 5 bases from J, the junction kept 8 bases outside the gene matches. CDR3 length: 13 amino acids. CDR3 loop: CASQSTSTETQYF. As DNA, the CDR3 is TGTGCCAGCCAATCGACTAGCACTGAGACCCAGTACTTC.

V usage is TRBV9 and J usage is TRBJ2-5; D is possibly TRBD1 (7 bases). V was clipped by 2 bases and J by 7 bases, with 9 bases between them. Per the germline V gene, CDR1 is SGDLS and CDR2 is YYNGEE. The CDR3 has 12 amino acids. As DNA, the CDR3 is TGTGCCAGCAGCGTTCAGGGGGGGACCCAGTACTTC. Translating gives CASSVQGGTQYF.

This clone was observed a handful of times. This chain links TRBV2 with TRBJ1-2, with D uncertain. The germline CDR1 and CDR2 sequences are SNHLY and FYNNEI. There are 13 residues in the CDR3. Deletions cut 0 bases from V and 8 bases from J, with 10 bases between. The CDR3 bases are TGTGCCAGCAGTGAAGCCAACGTCGGCGGCTACACCTTC. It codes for CASSEANVGGYTF.

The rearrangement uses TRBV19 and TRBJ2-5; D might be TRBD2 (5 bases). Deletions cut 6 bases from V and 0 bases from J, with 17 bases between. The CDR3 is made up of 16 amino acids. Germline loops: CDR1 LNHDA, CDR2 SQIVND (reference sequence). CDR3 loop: CASRPGITPYQETQYF. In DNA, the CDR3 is TGTGCCAGTAGACCCGGGATTACCCCGTACCAAGAGACCCAGTACTTC.

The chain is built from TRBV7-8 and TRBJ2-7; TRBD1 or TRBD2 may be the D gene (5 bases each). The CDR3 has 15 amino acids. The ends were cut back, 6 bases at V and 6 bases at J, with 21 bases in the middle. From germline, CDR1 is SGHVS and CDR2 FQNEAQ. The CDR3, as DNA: TGTGCCAGCAGATCTGGGACGGGGATCCTTAGCGAGCAGTACTTC. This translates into CASRSGTGILSEQYF.

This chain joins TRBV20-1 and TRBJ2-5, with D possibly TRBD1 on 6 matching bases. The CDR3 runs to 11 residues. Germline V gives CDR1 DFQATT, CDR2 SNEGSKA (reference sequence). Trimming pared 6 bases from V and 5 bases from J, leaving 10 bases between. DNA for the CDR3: TGCAGTGCGGGGGCCTTGGAGACCCAGTACTTC. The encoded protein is CSAGALETQYF.

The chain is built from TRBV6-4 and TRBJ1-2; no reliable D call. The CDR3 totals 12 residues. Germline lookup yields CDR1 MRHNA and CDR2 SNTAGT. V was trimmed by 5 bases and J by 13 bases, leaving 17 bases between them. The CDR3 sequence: CASSPRPGSGTF. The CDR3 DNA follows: TGTGCCAGCAGTCCGAGGCCCGGGAGTGGCACCTTC.

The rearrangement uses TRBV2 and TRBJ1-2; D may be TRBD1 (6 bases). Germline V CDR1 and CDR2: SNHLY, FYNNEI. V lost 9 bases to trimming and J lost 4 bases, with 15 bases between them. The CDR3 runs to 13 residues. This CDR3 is CASSGGSPYGYTF. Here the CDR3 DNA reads TGTGCCAGTTCCGGGGGCTCACCCTATGGCTACACCTTC.

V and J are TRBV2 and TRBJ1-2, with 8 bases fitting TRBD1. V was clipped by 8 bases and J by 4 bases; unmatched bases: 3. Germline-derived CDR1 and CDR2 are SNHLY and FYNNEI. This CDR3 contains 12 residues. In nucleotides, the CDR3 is TGTGCCAGCGGGGACAGGTCCTATGGCTACACCTTC. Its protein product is CASGDRSYGYTF.